Below are 31 T cell receptor beta chains sequenced from a single sample in a study of long-term antiretroviral therapy in people with HIV. Researchers report immunoSEQ v3.0 was run at survey level. Clones were sequenced by immunoSEQ multiplex PCR, and TCRdb holds only the in-frame ones, with some missing. This sample carries 40,000 to 60,000 clones, around 84% of them seen once, and the ten largest clones take 2.5% to 3.5%. The source material was unsorted PBMCs, sampled 0.8 years after starting antiretroviral therapy. The receptors derive from a woman aged 18-29 years with HIV.

The rearrangement joins TRBV10-1 to TRBJ2-7; the match to TRBD2 covers 7 bases. There are 15 residues in the CDR3. Germline V lookup: CDR1 WNHNN, CDR2 SYGVQD (reference sequence). V was pared by 0 bases and J by 2 bases, with 4 bases of the junction left unmatched. The CDR3 nucleotides read TGCGCCAGCAGTGAGTCATCTAGCGGTGCCTACGAGCAGTACTTC. Protein sequence: CASSESSSGAYEQYF.

The chain recombines TRBV19 with TRBJ2-7; tentative D call: TRBD1 (5 bases). V gave up 5 bases and J gave up 2 bases, with 13 bases separating them. The V gene's germline CDR1 is LNHDA and CDR2 SQIVND (reference sequence). The CDR3 consists of 14 residues. CDR3 amino acids: CASSRQTPTYEQYF. The CDR3 nucleotides read TGTGCCAGTAGTCGACAGACACCAACCTACGAGCAGTACTTC.

This clone was seen more than once but under ten times. The chain has TRBV11-2 and TRBJ2-3; 14 nucleotides match TRBD2. The CDR3 is 17 amino acids. Germline lookup yields CDR1 SGHAT and CDR2 FQNNGV. Trimming at V came to 5 bases and at J to 6 bases, leaving 10 bases not matched to a gene. The CDR3, as DNA: TGTGCCAGCAGCCAACACGCCGGGACTAGCGGGAGTGATACGCAGTATTTT. Translation: CASSQHAGTSGSDTQYF.

This chain joins TRBV7-2 and TRBJ2-3, with a weak D call TRBD2 (6 bases). Germline V gene data show CDR1 as SGHTA and CDR2 as FQGNSA. There are 14 residues in the CDR3. The germline V and J ends were trimmed by 6 bases and 0 bases, with 10 bases remaining between them. The CDR3: CASRRRASTDTQYF. The CDR3 DNA follows: TGTGCCAGCAGACGGAGGGCAAGCACAGATACGCAGTATTTT.

This chain uses TRBV4-3 with TRBJ2-3; 9 bases are shared with TRBD2. The CDR3 is 16 amino acids. Germline trimming cut 4 bases from V and 2 bases from J; bases unmatched to any gene: 7. The germline V gene encodes CDR1 LGHNA and CDR2 YSLEER. CDR3 loop: CASSPLLAGYTDTQYF. As DNA, the CDR3 is TGCGCCAGCAGCCCTCTACTAGCGGGCTACACAGATACGCAGTATTTT.

The chain couples TRBV5-5 to TRBJ1-5; D is undetermined. The CDR3 extends over 15 amino acids. The germline V and J ends were trimmed by 0 bases and 5 bases, with 12 bases remaining between them. CDR1 and CDR2 (germline): SGHKS, YYEKEE (reference sequence). This chain's CDR3 is CASSLAAQPYQPQHF. The CDR3 DNA sequence: TGTGCCAGCAGCTTGGCGGCACAGCCCTATCAGCCCCAGCATTTT.

The CDR3 here is CASRRGATDTQYF. As DNA, the CDR3 is TGTGCCAGCAGGAGGGGTGCCACAGATACGCAGTATTTT. The rearrangement joins TRBV7-3 to TRBJ2-3, with D perhaps assigned TRBD1 or TRBD2 (5 bases each). The CDR3 totals 13 residues. Per the germline V gene, CDR1 is SGHTA and CDR2 is FQGTGA. V was pared by 6 bases and J by 2 bases, with 9 bases between.

This chain uses TRBV12-5 with TRBJ2-3; 12 positions agree with TRBD2. With 5 bases clipped from V and 7 bases from J, the junction kept 10 bases outside the gene matches. Germline lookup yields CDR1 LGHNT and CDR2 FRNRAP. The CDR3 has 16 amino acids. CDR3: CASGATSGRLGNTQYF. Written as DNA, the CDR3 is TGTGCTAGTGGTGCGACTAGCGGGAGATTGGGGAATACGCAGTATTTT.

CDR3 sequence (DNA): TGTGCCAGCAGTTTATCCCCCTCCCGGTATCTGGACAACACCATATATTTT. Translation: CASSLSPSRYLDNTIYF. This rearrangement joins TRBV28 to TRBJ1-3; D unclear. The germline V gene has CDR1 MDHEN and CDR2 SYDVKM. This CDR3 region has 17 residues. V shed 1 base and J shed 7 bases, with 20 bases lying between them.

V and J are TRBV6-4 and TRBJ2-1; D is ambiguous. The germline gives CDR1 MRHNA, CDR2 SNTAGT. V lost 2 bases, J lost 5 bases, and 7 bases lay in between. The CDR3 is made up of 13 amino acids. The CDR3 loop is CASSDVLHNEQFF. The CDR3 DNA reads TGTGCCAGCAGTGACGTACTCCACAATGAGCAGTTCTTC.

This clone has a single count. The chain links TRBV19 to TRBJ2-3, with D perhaps matching TRBD2 (6 bases). CDR1 LNHDA and CDR2 SQIVND come from the germline V gene (reference sequence). The V gene lost 7 bases and the J gene lost 8 bases, with 7 bases spanning the gap. The length of the CDR3 is 10 residues. CDR3 in DNA: TGTGCCAGTAACGGGGGTACGCAGTATTTT. Amino acids: CASNGGTQYF.

The V gene is TRBV25-1, the J gene TRBJ1-2; weak D call: TRBD1 (5 bases). V shed 3 bases and J shed 2 bases, with 10 bases lying between them. The germline CDR1 and CDR2 sequences are MGHDK and SYGVNS. CDR3 length equals 14 residues. This chain's CDR3 is CASSDGGRNYGYTF. CDR3 in DNA: TGTGCCAGCAGTGATGGGGGACGGAACTATGGCTACACCTTC.

In DNA, the CDR3 is TGTGCCAGCTCACCATCTAGGGACAATGAGCAGTTCTTC. Its protein product is CASSPSRDNEQFF. The chain carries TRBV18 and TRBJ2-1; D gene ambiguous. There are 13 residues in the CDR3. In germline, CDR1 is KGHSH, CDR2 LQKENI. The V and J ends lost 2 bases and 5 bases respectively, with 7 bases between them.

This chain connects TRBV11-3 to TRBJ2-1; the D gene is possibly TRBD2 (5 bases). Germline lookup yields CDR1 SGHNT and CDR2 YENEEA. The CDR3 has 15 residues. Trimming cost V 3 bases and J 2 bases, with 11 bases left between them. The CDR3 sequence is CASSLGRGTYNEQFF. CDR3 coding DNA: TGTGCCAGCAGCTTGGGGAGAGGGACCTACAATGAGCAGTTCTTC. Complete variable domain (other parts from reference TRBV11-3 and TRBJ2-1): EAGVVQSPRYKIIEKKQPVAFWCNPISGHNTLYWYLQNLGQGPELLIRYENEEAVDDSQLPKDRFSAERLKGVDSTLKIQPAELGDSAVYLCASSLGRGTYNEQFFGPGTRLTVL.

V gene TRBV25-1 combines with J gene TRBJ1-2, with D tentatively TRBD1 (6 bases). The CDR3 spans 13 residues. Germline CDR1 is MGHDK and CDR2 is SYGVNS. The V gene lost 5 bases and the J gene lost 2 bases, with 9 bases spanning the gap. The CDR3 DNA reads as TGTGCCAGCAGTCATGGGACAAACTATGGCTACACCTTC. Translating it yields CASSHGTNYGYTF.

V gene TRBV18 combines with J gene TRBJ2-1; 13 bases are shared with TRBD2. After removal of 1 base from V and 6 bases from J, the junction contained 12 bases not matched to a gene. This CDR3 is built from 19 residues. Germline CDR1 KGHSH, CDR2 LQKENI. CDR3 region: CASSPQGTSGNLRGNEQFF. CDR3 coding DNA: TGTGCCAGCTCACCACAAGGGACTAGCGGGAATTTAAGGGGCAATGAGCAGTTCTTC.

The rearrangement joins TRBV19 to TRBJ2-1; D is possibly TRBD2 (6 bases). With 1 base removed from V and 5 bases from J, the gap between germline ends came to 15 bases. The length of the CDR3 is 16 residues. Germline V gives CDR1 LNHDA, CDR2 SQIVND (reference sequence). The CDR3 region has the DNA TGTGCCAGTAGTATAGTTTTTCTAGCGCTAGACAATGAGCAGTTCTTC. Its protein is CASSIVFLALDNEQFF.

The table lists this clone with a few counts. The chain is built from TRBV19 and TRBJ2-7; maybe TRBD1 (5 bases). The CDR3 length is 12 residues. In germline, CDR1 is LNHDA, CDR2 SQIVND (reference sequence). Trimming cost V 3 bases and J 5 bases, with 8 bases left between them. The chain's CDR3 is CASSIGQNEQYF. CDR3 in DNA: TGTGCCAGTAGTATCGGACAAAACGAGCAGTACTTC.

The chain links TRBV28 to TRBJ2-7, with D uncertain. The CDR3 has 11 amino acids. The germline gives CDR1 MDHEN, CDR2 SYDVKM. The germline V and J ends were trimmed by 5 bases and 3 bases, with 5 bases remaining between them. CDR3 in DNA: TGTGCCAGCAGTCTGTTCTACGAGCAGTACTTC. Its protein is CASSLFYEQYF.

The chain has TRBV10-3 and TRBJ1-1, with a tentative D call TRBD1 (5 bases). The CDR3 consists of 15 residues. V dropped 5 bases and J dropped 5 bases, with 18 bases sitting between them. CDR1 is ENHRY, CDR2 SYGVKD, per germline. The CDR3 is CAISNITGRRTEAFF. For the CDR3, the DNA is TGTGCCATCAGTAACATAACGGGACGAAGGACTGAAGCTTTCTTT.

This sequence joins TRBV5-6 and TRBJ2-5, with D possibly being TRBD1 or TRBD2 (5 bases each). The CDR3 has 14 amino acids. Looked up from germline, CDR1 is SGHDT and CDR2 is YYEEEE. V shed 4 bases and J shed 1 base, with 11 bases lying between them. CDR3 nucleotides: TGTGCCAGCAGCGCCCAGGGACCCCAAGAGACCCAGTACTTC. Translated, it gives CASSAQGPQETQYF.

This CDR3 reads CASSLEPKNIQYF. In DNA, the CDR3 is TGCGCCAGCAGCTTGGAGCCGAAAAACATTCAGTACTTC. The chain joins TRBV5-1 to TRBJ2-4; D gene ambiguous. Between the trimmed V and J ends, which lost 0 bases and 4 bases, there was a span of 5 bases. This CDR3 comprises 13 residues. The germline CDR1 and CDR2 sequences are SGHRS and YFSETQ.

Here the CDR3 reads CASSLGGQDYEQYF. CDR3 DNA sequence: TGTGCCAGCAGCTTAGGCGGACAGGACTACGAGCAGTACTTC. This chain joins TRBV7-2 and TRBJ2-7; 7 bases are a match to TRBD1. V shed 1 base and J 3 bases; nucleotides not matched to a gene: 3. Looked up from germline, CDR1 is SGHTA and CDR2 is FQGNSA. The CDR3 is 14 residues long.

The chain joins TRBV2 to TRBJ2-4; D remains unclear. V lost 7 bases and J lost 8, with 15 bases in between. Per the germline V gene, CDR1 is SNHLY and CDR2 is FYNNEI. This CDR3 is built from 13 residues. This chain's CDR3 is CASKGSGLDIQYF. For the CDR3, the DNA is TGTGCCAGCAAGGGCTCCGGTCTGGACATTCAGTACTTC.

In DNA form, the CDR3 reads TGTGCCAGCAGACAATCACCCGGTCAGCTGCCCCAAGAGACCCAGTACTTC. It yields the protein CASRQSPGQLPQETQYF. The J gene is TRBJ2-5, the V gene TRBV11-2; no definite D call. V lost 6 bases, J lost 1 base, and 21 bases lay in between. The CDR3 totals 17 residues. Germline V gene data show CDR1 as SGHAT and CDR2 as FQNNGV.

The rearrangement links TRBV10-3 to TRBJ1-2; TRBD1 agrees at 9 bases. The trim removed 5 bases at V and 5 bases at J, leaving 12 bases unmatched. The CDR3 is 16 residues long. Germline CDR1 ENHRY, CDR2 SYGVKD. For the CDR3, the DNA is TGTGCCATCAGTTCCTCAGGACAGGGGACTGAGTATGGCTACACCTTC. This gives the protein CAISSSGQGTEYGYTF.

The chain uses TRBV6-5 and TRBJ2-3; possible D gene TRBD2, 6 bases. Germline assignment: CDR1 MNHEY and CDR2 SVGAGI. This CDR3 is 16 amino acids long. The V end lost 2 bases, the J end lost 5 bases, and 17 bases lay between the germline ends. The CDR3 DNA reads as TGTGCCAGCAGTTACGAAGCGGGTATTCGTCGAGATACGCAGTATTTT. It is translated as CASSYEAGIRRDTQYF.

This clone came up a few times. This chain uses TRBV5-5 with TRBJ1-2; D remains unclear. Germline lookup yields CDR1 SGHKS and CDR2 YYEKEE (reference sequence). Between the trimmed V and J ends, which lost 1 base and 3 bases, there was a span of 10 bases. This CDR3 has 14 residues. Here the CDR3 reads CASSLQIGYYGYTF. CDR3 sequence (DNA): TGTGCCAGCAGCTTGCAGATCGGGTACTATGGCTACACCTTC.

The chain carries TRBV10-3 and TRBJ2-2, with TRBD1 as a possible D gene (6 bases). The CDR3 is made up of 18 amino acids. Looked up from germline, CDR1 is ENHRY and CDR2 is SYGVKD. V lost 8 bases to trimming and J lost 5 bases, with 27 bases between them. The CDR3: CAIYHRDIRPSRTGELFF. Here the CDR3 DNA reads TGTGCCATCTATCACCGGGACATCCGCCCGTCGCGGACCGGGGAGCTGTTTTTT.

The V and J genes are TRBV6-5 and TRBJ1-2; tentatively, D is TRBD1 (5 bases). Germline values: CDR1 MNHEY, CDR2 SVGAGI. This CDR3 contains 15 residues. The V end lost 0 bases, the J end lost 4 bases, and 12 bases lay between the germline ends. CDR3 coding DNA: TGTGCCAGCAGTTACTCGCACGACAGTCTCTATGGCTACACCTTC. Its protein is CASSYSHDSLYGYTF.

The J gene is TRBJ2-7, the V gene TRBV7-6; D gene ambiguous. The CDR3 totals 14 residues. The germline V and J ends were trimmed by 2 bases and 2 bases, with 10 bases remaining between them. Germline CDR1 reads SGHVS; CDR2 reads FNYEAQ. CDR3 nucleotides: TGTGCCAGCAGCTTAACCATCAATACCTACGAGCAGTACTTC. This sequence encodes CASSLTINTYEQYF. Filled out from reference TRBV7-6 and TRBJ2-7, the complete variable domain reads GAGVSQSPRYKVTKRGQDVALRCDPISGHVSLYWYRQALGQGPEFLTYFNYEAQQDKSGLPNDRFSAERPEGSISTLTIQRTEQRDSAMYRCASSLTINTYEQYFGPGTRLTVT.